The 12 T cell receptor beta chains in this list originate from one sample, sequenced in a study of beta chain features in type 1 diabetes. All of the isolated RNA was reverse transcribed, so expressed TCRB transcripts were sequenced. Here immunoSEQ multiplex PCR was the method, and the copy in TCRdb shows in-frame clones only, minus some. The sample shows about 650,000 clones, around 11% of them seen only once. Their antigen targets remain unknown. Study observations and caveats: Shorter TCRB CDR3s, moderately but significantly so, marked every one of the four CD4+ subsets in Type 1 diabetes patients.

Sequences were obtained from naive CD4+ T cells from blood. These receptors were taken from a man aged 25 to 40 with type 1 diabetes.

The genes are TRBV9 and TRBJ2-5; no reliable D call. Germline assignment: CDR1 SGDLS and CDR2 YYNGEE. The V gene lost 0 bases and the J gene lost 1 base, with 7 bases spanning the gap. The CDR3 spans 14 residues. The DNA for the CDR3 is TGTGCCAGCAGCGTAGGTTCGGTCCAAGAGACCCAGTACTTC. The encoded protein is CASSVGSVQETQYF. The whole variable domain, remainder taken from reference TRBV9 and TRBJ2-5, is DSGVTQTPKHLITATGQRVTLRCSPRSGDLSVYWYQQSLDQGLQFLIQYYNGEERAKGNILERFSAQQFPDLHSELNLSSLELGDSALYFCASSVGSVQETQYFGPGTRLLVL.

The rearrangement joins TRBV7-2 to TRBJ1-2, with a tentative D call TRBD1 (5 bases). CDR1 and CDR2 from the germline V gene are SGHTA and FQGNSA. This CDR3 region has 16 residues. Trimming pared 5 bases from V and 4 bases from J, leaving 20 bases between. Here the CDR3 reads CASSPEGGTWAYGYTF. The CDR3 DNA sequence: TGTGCCAGCAGCCCAGAGGGAGGGACCTGGGCCTATGGCTACACCTTC.

The rearrangement uses TRBV14 and TRBJ1-2; D gene ambiguous. This CDR3 is 12 amino acids long. CDR1 is SGHDN and CDR2 is FVKESK in the germline V gene. V was cut by 8 bases and J by 6 bases, with 13 bases left in between. CDR3: CASGTYGHGYTF. CDR3 sequence (DNA): TGTGCCAGCGGTACATATGGACATGGCTACACCTTC. Together with reference TRBV14 and TRBJ1-2, the CDR3 gives the full variable domain: EAGVTQFPSHSVIEKGQTVTLRCDPISGHDNLYWYRRVMGKEIKFLLHFVKESKQDESGMPNNRFLAERTGGTYSTLKVQPAELEDSGVYFCASGTYGHGYTFGSGTRLTVV.

This clone was seen only a few times. This chain joins TRBV7-7 and TRBJ2-5, with 8 positions matching TRBD2. J gave up 7 bases and V 5 bases, and 6 bases lay outside the gene matches. Germline assignment: CDR1 SSHAT and CDR2 FNYEAQ (reference sequence). The CDR3 is made up of 13 amino acids. This CDR3 is CASSPRAGGTQYF. The CDR3 region has the DNA TGTGCCAGCAGCCCCCGGGCGGGGGGGACCCAGTACTTC.

The table lists this clone with a few counts. The chain has TRBV7-2 and TRBJ2-5; D call uncertain. Germline CDR1 reads SGHTA; CDR2 reads FQGNSA. The CDR3 extends over 13 amino acids. V lost 5 bases, J lost 2 bases, and 9 bases lay in between. CDR3 in amino acids: CASSPRFQETQYF. The CDR3 DNA follows: TGTGCCAGCAGCCCGCGGTTTCAAGAGACCCAGTACTTC.

In its sample, this clone was seen a few times. The chain combines TRBV7-2 with TRBJ1-6, with TRBD1 identical over 10 bases. This CDR3 has 15 residues. Unmatched junction bases numbered 6, after V lost 3 bases and J lost 10 bases. Germline V lookup: CDR1 SGHTA, CDR2 FQGNSA. CDR3 loop: CASSFGTGVFSPLHF. DNA for the CDR3: TGTGCCAGCAGCTTTGGGACAGGGGTCTTCTCACCCCTCCACTTT. The full variable domain, rest sourced from reference TRBV7-2 and TRBJ1-6, is GAGVSQSPSNKVTEKGKDVELRCDPISGHTALYWYRQSLGQGLEFLIYFQGNSAPDKSGLPSDRFSAERTGGSVSTLTIQRTQQEDSAVYLCASSFGTGVFSPLHFGNGTRLTVT.

This clone was seen a few times. The chain employs TRBV28 and TRBJ2-4; TRBD1 or TRBD2 may be the D gene (6 bases each). Germline loops: CDR1 MDHEN, CDR2 SYDVKM. V lost 3 bases and J lost 0, with 12 bases in between. The CDR3 loop spans 16 amino acids. This chain's CDR3 is CASSLGGRLAKNIQYF. DNA for the CDR3: TGTGCCAGCAGTTTGGGGGGCAGACTAGCCAAAAACATTCAGTACTTC.

V is TRBV2 and J is TRBJ2-7; the match to TRBD1 covers 10 bases. The V gene's germline CDR1 is SNHLY and CDR2 FYNNEI. There are 14 residues in the CDR3. V lost 6 bases to trimming and J lost 7 bases; unmatched junction nucleotides: 9. The CDR3 sequence is CASRKRQGAIEQYF. CDR3 nucleotides: TGTGCCAGCAGGAAACGACAGGGGGCAATAGAGCAGTACTTC.

The V and J genes are TRBV27 and TRBJ1-2, with TRBD1 matching 7 bases. Trimming removed 3 bases from V and 4 bases from J; junction bases left unmatched: 8. This CDR3 is 15 amino acids long. CDR1 and CDR2 from the germline V gene are MNHEY and SMNVEV (reference sequence). In nucleotides, the CDR3 is TGTGCCAGCAGTTTGAGACAGGGTAGTACCTATGGCTACACCTTC. This translates into CASSLRQGSTYGYTF.

The rearrangement uses TRBV7-7 and TRBJ2-2; 7 bases line up with TRBD1. The V gene's germline CDR1 is SSHAT and CDR2 FNYEAQ (reference sequence). This CDR3 region has 14 residues. V was clipped by 5 bases and J by 3 bases; unmatched bases: 3. The CDR3 coding sequence is TGTGCCAGCAGCCGTGACAGGGACACCGGGGAGCTGTTTTTT. Its protein product is CASSRDRDTGELFF.

The chain uses TRBV11-2 and TRBJ2-5; TRBD1 matches 9 bases. CDR1 and CDR2 (germline): SGHAT, FQNNGV. The CDR3 spans 16 residues. The J segment lost 7 bases and the V segment lost 3 bases, leaving 12 bases of the junction unmatched. The CDR3 sequence: CASSFWDRVVSGTQYF. CDR3 sequence (DNA): TGTGCCAGCAGCTTTTGGGACAGGGTTGTAAGTGGGACCCAGTACTTC.

This clone came up a few times. This rearrangement joins TRBV5-6 to TRBJ2-2; the D gene is possibly TRBD1 (5 bases). V was trimmed by 4 bases and J by 3 bases, leaving 13 bases between them. Germline V gene data show CDR1 as SGHDT and CDR2 as YYEEEE. The CDR3 loop spans 15 amino acids. The CDR3 DNA reads as TGTGCCAGCAGCGCCCGACAGCCATACACCGGGGAGCTGTTTTTT. Protein product: CASSARQPYTGELFF.